This T cell receptor (beta chain) emerged from a study of blood T cell repertoires in COVID-19. Looking at the study overall: PBMCs, B-cell-depleted T cells, or T cells provided the cDNA or gDNA that made up the material.

Only in-frame clones appear in the TCRdb table, and some are missing; sequencing was by immunoSEQ multiplex PCR. The sample consists of about 270,000 clones, 88% of them appearing once. The receptor comes from a woman aged 30 to 39 who had recovered from COVID-19. The sequenced sample consisted of PBMCs or T cells enriched from blood (not recorded which).

This CDR3 is CASSLEGAVYGYTF. CDR3 DNA sequence: TGTGCCAGCAGCTTGGAGGGCGCCGTCTATGGCTACACCTTC. The chain has TRBV7-2 and TRBJ1-2; no firm D call. Germline lookup yields CDR1 SGHTA and CDR2 FQGNSA. The CDR3 is 14 amino acids. Between the trimmed V and J ends, which lost 3 bases and 4 bases, there was a span of 12 bases.